The 22 T cell receptor beta chains below come from one sample, sequenced in a study of blood T cell repertoires in COVID-19. TCRdb keeps only in-frame clones here, not all; method: immunoSEQ multiplex PCR. In the table there are approximately 90,000 clones, around 90% of which are singletons. The sample comprised peripheral blood. The receptors were sampled from a woman aged 70 to 79 with acute or convalescent COVID-19.

The rearrangement uses TRBV11-2 and TRBJ1-1, with D possibly TRBD1 on 5 matching bases. The CDR3 loop spans 13 amino acids. The ends were cut back, 1 base at V and 5 bases at J, with 8 bases in the middle. Germline lookup yields CDR1 SGHAT and CDR2 FQNNGV. CDR3 sequence reads: CASSLVGGTEAFF. The CDR3 DNA follows: TGTGCCAGCAGCTTAGTGGGGGGAACTGAAGCTTTCTTT.

The chain joins TRBV19 to TRBJ2-7; 13 bases are a match to TRBD2. The germline CDR1 and CDR2 sequences are LNHDA and SQIVND (reference sequence). J lost 9 bases, V lost 4 bases, and 6 bases had no gene match. The CDR3 extends over 14 amino acids. In nucleotides, the CDR3 is TGTGCCAGTAGTACGACTAGCGGGAGGTTTGGGCAGTACTTC. Its translation is CASSTTSGRFGQYF.

This clone was counted once. This rearrangement joins TRBV30 to TRBJ1-5; no clear D gene. Germline CDR1 is GTSNPN and CDR2 is SVGIG (reference sequence). The germline V and J ends were trimmed by 2 bases and 2 bases, with 7 bases remaining between them. This CDR3 comprises 13 residues. The CDR3 sequence: CAWSPGGNQPQHF. CDR3 nucleotides: TGTGCCTGGAGTCCCGGGGGCAATCAGCCCCAGCATTTT.

V and J are TRBV6-5 and TRBJ2-1; 7 bases fit TRBD1. The CDR3 runs to 14 residues. The germline CDR1 and CDR2 sequences are MNHEY and SVGAGI. V trimming: 6 bases; J trimming: 5 bases; junction bases outside the gene matches: 7. In nucleotides, the CDR3 is TGTGCCAGCAGCACGGGACAGTTTGACAATGAGCAGTTCTTC. It yields the protein CASSTGQFDNEQFF.

The rearrangement links TRBV10-3 to TRBJ2-6, with TRBD1 matching over 7 bases. The CDR3 runs to 21 residues. Germline V CDR1 and CDR2: ENHRY, SYGVKD. V lost 0 bases to trimming and J lost 0 bases; unmatched junction nucleotides: 14. CDR3 DNA sequence: TGTGCCATCAGTGAGTCCTTAGTACCGGGACAGACCTTCTCTGGGGCCAACGTCCTGACTTTC. It yields the protein CAISESLVPGQTFSGANVLTF.

The sample holds a few counts of this clone. The genes are TRBV6-4 and TRBJ2-2; tentatively, D is TRBD2 (6 bases). The CDR3 runs to 14 residues. Trimming took 7 bases from V and 3 from J, leaving 12 bases between them. Per germline, CDR1 MRHNA and CDR2 SNTAGT. Here the CDR3 reads CASKGASDTGELFF. Written as DNA, the CDR3 is TGTGCCAGCAAAGGAGCTAGCGACACCGGGGAGCTGTTTTTT.

In its sample, this clone was seen a few times. The chain joins TRBV27 to TRBJ1-3; 9 bases fit TRBD1. CDR1 MNHEY and CDR2 SMNVEV come from the germline V gene (reference sequence). V shed 6 bases, J shed 3 bases, and the junction held 6 bases outside the gene matches. The CDR3 consists of 15 residues. CDR3 DNA sequence: TGTGCCAGCAGCCTACAGGGGGCGAATGGAAACACCATATATTTT. Its protein is CASSLQGANGNTIYF.

The rearrangement uses TRBV5-8 and TRBJ2-1, with TRBD2 as a possible D gene (6 bases). The CDR3 length is 13 residues. Germline lookup yields CDR1 SGHTS and CDR2 YDEGEE. V dropped 3 bases and J dropped 5 bases, with 9 bases sitting between them. Here the CDR3 DNA reads TGTGCCAGCAGCTCGGAGCGGGACAATGAGCAGTTCTTC. Residues: CASSSERDNEQFF. Full variable domain (rest looked up from reference TRBV5-8 and TRBJ2-1): EAGVTQSPTHLIKTRGQQATLRCSPISGHTSVYWYQQALGLGLQFLLWYDEGEERNRGNFPPRFSGRQFPNYSSELNVNALELEDSALYLCASSSERDNEQFFGPGTRLTVL.

The rearrangement joins TRBV9 to TRBJ2-7; 7 bases match TRBD2. The CDR3 covers 16 residues. From germline, CDR1 is SGDLS and CDR2 YYNGEE. The J segment lost 0 bases and the V segment lost 4 bases, leaving 10 bases of the junction unmatched. The CDR3 nucleotides are TGTGCCAGCAGCCCACGGGGGGACGGGCCCTCCTACGAGCAGTACTTC. As protein: CASSPRGDGPSYEQYF.

The chain employs TRBV18 and TRBJ2-3, with TRBD2 as a possible D gene (5 bases). CDR3 length: 16 amino acids. V lost 3 bases to trimming and J lost 4 bases, with 17 bases between them. Germline loops: CDR1 KGHSH, CDR2 LQKENI. CDR3 sequence (DNA): TGTGCCAGCTCACCGGGAGTGAGTGATTTATCAGATACGCAGTATTTT. Translation: CASSPGVSDLSDTQYF.

V gene TRBV6-2 or TRBV6-3 combines with J gene TRBJ1-5, with a possible D match to TRBD1 (6 bases). This CDR3 region has 16 residues. Germline values: CDR1 MNHEY, CDR2 SVGEGT. V was cut by 5 bases and J by 5 bases, with 19 bases left in between. This CDR3 reads CASSRPQTGQYQPQHF. DNA for the CDR3: TGTGCCAGCAGTCGCCCTCAGACAGGACAATATCAGCCCCAGCATTTT.

The chain combines TRBV7-8 with TRBJ1-3; D may be TRBD1 (5 bases). The CDR3 length is 17 residues. Germline values: CDR1 SGHVS, CDR2 FQNEAQ. Trimming removed 2 bases at V and 2 bases at J, with 16 bases between. This chain's CDR3 is CASSLQSSGNPGNTIYF. The CDR3 region has the DNA TGTGCCAGCAGCTTACAGTCGTCAGGGAATCCTGGAAACACCATATATTTT.

This sequence joins TRBV2 and TRBJ1-2, with 7 nucleotides matching TRBD1. Trimming removed 0 bases from V and 5 bases from J; junction bases left unmatched: 3. Germline assignment: CDR1 SNHLY and CDR2 FYNNEI. The CDR3 length is 14 residues. The CDR3 nucleotides read TGTGCCAGCAGTGAAGCAGGGGGACAGTATGGCTACACCTTC. It is translated as CASSEAGGQYGYTF.

This clone was detected a few times. The gene calls are TRBV4-1 and TRBJ1-2; D gene ambiguous. V lost 0 bases, J lost 1 base, and 12 bases lay in between. CDR1 is MGHRA and CDR2 is YSYEKL in the germline V gene. This CDR3 has 16 amino acids. The CDR3 coding sequence is TGCGCCAGCAGCCAAGACCCGGGAGAAGATAACTATGGCTACACCTTC. Encoded protein: CASSQDPGEDNYGYTF.

V gene TRBV3-1 (or the pseudogene TRBV3-2) combines with J gene TRBJ1-1; D may be TRBD1 (5 bases). V was shortened by 4 bases and J by 1 base, with 10 bases between the two germline ends. CDR3 length: 14 amino acids. Per the germline V gene, CDR1 is LGHDT and CDR2 is YNNKEL (reference sequence). This CDR3 reads CASSPWGENTEAFF. In DNA form, the CDR3 reads TGTGCCAGCAGCCCGTGGGGCGAGAACACTGAAGCTTTCTTT.

The J gene is TRBJ1-1, the V gene TRBV30; 7 bases align to TRBD1. Looked up from germline, CDR1 is GTSNPN and CDR2 is SVGIG (reference sequence). Trimming at V came to 3 bases and at J to 3 bases, leaving 13 bases not matched to a gene. The CDR3 covers 16 residues. The CDR3 DNA is TGTGCCTGGAGGACGATACAGGGGTCAGAGGACACTGAAGCTTTCTTT. Its protein product is CAWRTIQGSEDTEAFF.

This rearrangement joins TRBV5-6 to TRBJ2-7, with D possibly being TRBD2 (6 bases). V gave up 0 bases and J gave up 1 base, with 14 bases separating them. The germline V gene has CDR1 SGHDT and CDR2 YYEEEE. The CDR3 is 16 residues long. The CDR3 DNA follows: TGTGCCAGCAGCTTGGTCGTAATAGCGGAGTCCTACGAGCAGTACTTC. It yields the protein CASSLVVIAESYEQYF.

The chain combines TRBV6-5 with TRBJ2-4, with 7 bases lining up with TRBD1. Germline CDR1 reads MNHEY; CDR2 reads SVGAGI. This CDR3 comprises 15 residues. Trimming cost V 6 bases and J 1 base; bases outside gene matches: 6. For the CDR3, the DNA is TGTGCCAGCAGACAAACAGGGGAGGCCAAAAACATTCAGTACTTC. Amino acids: CASRQTGEAKNIQYF.

This rearrangement joins TRBV3-1 (or the pseudogene TRBV3-2) to TRBJ1-1; D remains unclear. Trimming removed 4 bases at V and 5 bases at J, with 5 bases between. The germline gives CDR1 LGHDT, CDR2 YNNKEL (reference sequence). The CDR3 has 11 residues. The CDR3 sequence: CASSRATEAFF. The CDR3 DNA is TGTGCCAGCAGCCGGGCTACTGAAGCTTTCTTT.

The chain carries TRBV5-1 and TRBJ1-1; no definite D call. CDR1 SGHRS and CDR2 YFSETQ come from the germline V gene. Trimming removed 4 bases at V and 0 bases at J, with 10 bases between. The CDR3 is made up of 14 amino acids. This CDR3 reads CASSVGGMNTEAFF. CDR3 DNA: TGCGCCAGCAGCGTAGGCGGAATGAACACTGAAGCTTTCTTT.

CDR3 region: CASSDITRGQGGNIQYF. CDR3 sequence (DNA): TGTGCCAGCAGTGACATTACCAGGGGGCAGGGTGGAAACATTCAGTACTTC. This chain connects TRBV6-4 to TRBJ2-4, with 8 positions matching TRBD1. The germline CDR1 and CDR2 sequences are MRHNA and SNTAGT. V was clipped by 2 bases and J by 6 bases; unmatched bases: 12. There are 17 residues in the CDR3.

As to this clone: The junction departs from germline at one end; a sequencing error may be responsible. V is TRBV28 and J is TRBJ1-2, with a possible D match to TRBD1 (5 bases). The CDR3 has 17 amino acids. Germline CDR1 is MDHEN and CDR2 is SYDVKM. Here the CDR3 reads CASRRQSYSPLTMAAGF. CDR3 DNA: TGTGCCAGCAGAAGACAGAGCTACTCACCACTAACTATGGCGGCGGGGTTC.